This T cell receptor beta chain originates from a study of early T cells in non-severe SARS-CoV-2 infection. Overall study: Unsorted whole-blood RNA was sequenced in bulk, leaving chains unpaired. Study findings and constraints: Lookups in VDJdb leaned toward anti-spike CD8 responses and missed private and CD4 specificities.

Individual cDNA molecules carried attached unique molecular identifiers. TCRdb reprocessed the 5' RACE reads with MiXCR, giving one entry per CDR3 protein. The profile shows approximately 110,000 distinct CDR3 sequences, around 14% of them singletons. This clonotype was observed many times. The antigen remains undetermined. Sequencing input: whole blood. The sequence was obtained from an adult who was a healthcare worker with PCR-confirmed SARS-CoV-2 infection or an uninfected control (not recorded which).

Here the CDR3 reads CASSLRDPRQDRELFF. CDR3 nucleotide sequence: TGTGCCAGCAGTCTTAGGGACCCACGTCAGGATAGGGAGCTGTTTTTT. The chain is built from TRBV27 and TRBJ2-2, with D perhaps given as TRBD1 or TRBD2 (5 bases each). Germline V lookup: CDR1 MNHEY, CDR2 SMNVEV (reference sequence). This CDR3 has 16 residues. Trimming cost V 5 bases and J 9 bases, with 22 bases left between them.